The 18 T cell receptor beta chains in this list originate from one sample, sequenced in a study of monozygotic twins with inflammatory bowel disease. TCRdb reanalyzed the 5' RACE reads, giving one entry per CDR3 protein sequence and no DNA. This sample contains around 370,000 distinct CDR3 sequences. Input material: blood. These receptors were obtained from a human donor with ulcerative colitis or Crohn's disease, or a healthy co-twin of an affected twin (not recorded which).

The chain couples TRBV12-3 or TRBV12-4 to TRBJ2-3; lacking DNA, the TRBD1 call made by TCRdb goes unchecked. This CDR3 is built from 15 residues. CDR3 protein: CASSFRGRTPDTQYF.

The V call is TRBV7-9, the J call TRBJ2-7. Germline assignment: CDR1 SEHNR and CDR2 FQNEAQ (reference sequence). This CDR3 has 14 amino acids. The CDR3 spells CASSLEGSSYEQYF.

The J gene is TRBJ2-7, the V gene TRBV5-1. The CDR3 loop spans 15 amino acids. Germline loops: CDR1 SGHRS, CDR2 YFSETQ. CDR3 residues: CASSLETGATYEQYF.

The chain couples TRBV2 to TRBJ1-6; TCRdb lists TRBD1, though no DNA is available to test this call. Germline V gene data show CDR1 as SNHLY and CDR2 as FYNNEI. The CDR3 loop spans 14 amino acids. The CDR3 reads CASTGTGIDSPLHF. The full variable domain, rest sourced from reference TRBV2 and TRBJ1-6, is EPEVTQTPSHQVTQMGQEVILRCVPISNHLYFYWYRQILGQKVEFLVSFYNNEISEKSEIFDDQFSVERPDGSNFTLKIRSTKLEDSAMYFCASTGTGIDSPLHFGNGTRLTVT.

V is TRBV2 and J is TRBJ2-7; TCRdb's D call of TRBD1 is untestable without DNA. CDR1 and CDR2 from the germline V gene are SNHLY and FYNNEI. The CDR3 extends over 15 amino acids. CDR3: CASLPGGDLGDEQYF.

The rearrangement uses TRBV7-2 and TRBJ2-5; no DNA is available, so the TRBD2 call from TCRdb remains unchecked. Germline V CDR1 and CDR2: SGHTA, FQGNSA. CDR3 length: 15 residues. The chain's CDR3 is CASYLSGGAGETQYF.

This chain joins TRBV5-1 and TRBJ1-4; TCRdb designates TRBD1, a call that cannot be tested without DNA. The CDR3 is 16 residues long. The germline CDR1 and CDR2 sequences are SGHRS and YFSETQ. This CDR3 is CASSLPVGQGQEKLFF.

V gene TRBV10-3 combines with J gene TRBJ1-1. CDR1 is ENHRY, CDR2 SYGVKD, per germline. The CDR3 totals 14 residues. This CDR3 is CAIDTVEGNTEAFF.

The genes are TRBV7-3 and TRBJ2-3; TCRdb's assignment of TRBD2 cannot be checked, as there is no DNA. This CDR3 comprises 15 residues. Germline V gene lookup returns CDR1 SGHTA and CDR2 FQGTGA. CDR3 amino acids: CASSRTSGNTDTQYF.

This chain uses TRBV7-6 with TRBJ2-3; TCRdb indicates TRBD1, and absent DNA this call remains unverified. CDR3 size: 15 residues. Germline values: CDR1 SGHVS, CDR2 FNYEAQ. The CDR3 loop reads CASSRDRVSTDTQYF.

The CDR3 protein is CASSPLSTGGLEQYF. The chain has TRBV4-2 and TRBJ2-7; the TCRdb D gene call, TRBD1, has no DNA to confirm it. The CDR3 sequence is 15 residues long. Germline V gene data show CDR1 as LGHNA and CDR2 as YNFKEQ.

The V call is TRBV19, the J call TRBJ2-7; TCRdb picks TRBD2, but there is no DNA to check that call. The germline V gene encodes CDR1 LNHDA and CDR2 SQIVND (reference sequence). This CDR3 has 15 amino acids. This chain's CDR3 is CASSIGTSGSYEQYF.

The chain uses TRBV6-2 or TRBV6-3 and TRBJ2-1; as DNA is missing, the TRBD1 call by TCRdb cannot be tested. Germline V gene lookup returns CDR1 MNHEY and CDR2 SVGEGT. The CDR3 is 13 amino acids. The CDR3 loop is CASTETAYNEQFF.

The chain recombines TRBV6-1 with TRBJ1-1; the D gene TCRdb calls, TRBD1, cannot be checked with no DNA. The CDR3 sequence is 17 residues long. CDR1 and CDR2 (germline): MNHNS, SASEGT. This chain's CDR3 is CASRPRGRGGLNTEAFF.

The rearrangement joins TRBV12-3 or TRBV12-4 to TRBJ1-6. CDR3 length: 14 residues. CDR3 region: CASFRGTYNSPLHF.

This rearrangement joins TRBV11-1 to TRBJ2-2; TCRdb outputs TRBD2, but without DNA this stays unchecked. Per the germline V gene, CDR1 is SGHAT and CDR2 is FQDESV (reference sequence). The CDR3 loop spans 15 amino acids. The CDR3 here is CASSHGRLATGELFF.

The V call is TRBV5-4, the J call TRBJ2-2; with no DNA, the TCRdb D assignment of TRBD2 cannot be verified. The CDR3 extends over 14 amino acids. From germline, CDR1 is SGHNT and CDR2 YYREEE (reference sequence). The CDR3 protein is CASSLALVDGELFF.

The chain uses TRBV5-1 and TRBJ1-1. The CDR3 has 13 amino acids. Per the germline V gene, CDR1 is SGHRS and CDR2 is YFSETQ. CDR3 in amino acids: CASSLQEYTEAFF. Full variable domain (rest looked up from reference TRBV5-1 and TRBJ1-1): KAGVTQTPRYLIKTRGQQVTLSCSPISGHRSVSWYQQTPGQGLQFLFEYFSETQRNKGNFPGRFSGRQFSNSRSEMNVSTLELGDSALYLCASSLQEYTEAFFGQGTRLTVV.